These 6 T cell receptor beta chains came from one sample sequenced in a study of blood T cell repertoires in COVID-19. Clones were read by immunoSEQ multiplex PCR, and TCRdb kept only the in-frame ones, dropping some. The table has 150,000 or so clones, about 88% seen once. Sequenced input: peripheral blood. The receptors come from a human donor in a cohort sampled during active COVID-19.

This clone was counted a few times. This sequence joins TRBV24-1 and TRBJ1-5; maybe TRBD1 (6 bases). Germline CDR1 KGHDR, CDR2 SFDVKD. The CDR3 has 16 residues. Trimming took 2 bases from V and 3 from J, leaving 13 bases between them. This CDR3 reads CATSDSGRGNNQPQHF. Here the CDR3 DNA reads TGTGCCACCAGTGATTCAGGCAGGGGTAACAATCAGCCCCAGCATTTT.

The chain is built from TRBV6-2 or TRBV6-3 and TRBJ2-1, with 8 bases matching TRBD2. Germline V gene sequence: CDR1 MNHEY, CDR2 SVGEGT. After removal of 4 bases from V and 6 bases from J, the junction contained 2 bases not matched to a gene. The CDR3 extends over 13 amino acids. CDR3 nucleotide sequence: TGTGCCAGCAGTTGGGGGACTAGCAATGAGCAGTTCTTC. This codes for CASSWGTSNEQFF.

As concerns this clone: This sample also contains other DNA sequences that code for the same CDR3. The chain combines TRBV5-1 with TRBJ2-5, with 7 bases matching TRBD2. Unmatched junction bases numbered 1, after V lost 0 bases and J lost 2 bases. The germline V gene has CDR1 SGHRS and CDR2 YFSETQ. The CDR3 covers 14 residues. The DNA for the CDR3 is TGCGCCAGCAGCTTGGCCGGGGGGCAAGAGACCCAGTACTTC. Translated: CASSLAGGQETQYF.

Only a few counts were recorded for this clone. The chain employs TRBV7-8 and TRBJ1-1; no firm D call. V lost 2 bases, J lost 0 bases, and 7 bases lay in between. The germline CDR1 and CDR2 sequences are SGHVS and FQNEAQ. The CDR3 consists of 14 residues. The CDR3 sequence: CASSLSGMNTEAFF. The CDR3 region has the DNA TGTGCCAGCAGCTTATCAGGAATGAACACTGAAGCTTTCTTT.

The V gene is TRBV3-1 (or the pseudogene TRBV3-2), the J gene TRBJ2-3; the match to TRBD2 covers 12 bases. CDR1 is LGHDT and CDR2 is YNNKEL in the germline V gene (reference sequence). V shed 4 bases, J shed 5 bases, and the junction held 10 bases outside the gene matches. This CDR3 region has 17 residues. CDR3 DNA sequence: TGTGCCAGCAGCCGAGGGGGTATGGGACTAGCGGGAGATACGCAGTATTTT. Translation gives CASSRGGMGLAGDTQYF.

This clone was counted a single time. The chain has TRBV23-1 and TRBJ1-1, with 9 bases lining up with TRBD1. TRBV23-1 is annotated as an ORF whose role is uncertain. This CDR3 is 18 amino acids long. With 1 base clipped from V and 4 bases from J, the junction kept 13 bases outside the gene matches. Here the CDR3 reads CASSQFSGQGTWGTEAFF. CDR3 nucleotides: TGCGCCAGCAGTCAATTCTCGGGACAGGGTACCTGGGGCACTGAAGCTTTCTTT.